A single sample is the source of the 4 T cell receptor beta chains below, sequenced in a study of T cell repertoires in cytomegalovirus infection. No antigen has been identified for these receptors. TCRdb re-derived calls from the reads in MiXCR, one entry per CDR3 protein. The sample records around 360,000 distinct CDR3 sequences, roughly 36% being singletons. The input for sequencing was cultured PBMCs, taken from culture after CMV antigen stimulation. These receptors all come from a human donor in good health (CMV status not recorded). Some clones in this sample may be carry-over from other donors' samples.

This chain connects TRBV18 to TRBJ2-7; the D gene is possibly TRBD1 (5 bases). Germline V lookup: CDR1 KGHSH, CDR2 LQKENI. V was shortened by 5 bases and J by 2 bases, with 10 bases between the two germline ends. CDR3 length equals 13 residues. The DNA of the CDR3 is TGTGCCAGCTCATCAGGGCGCACCTACGAGCAGTACTTC. This sequence encodes CASSSGRTYEQYF. The variable domain in full, with the rest retrieved from reference TRBV18 and TRBJ2-7, is NAGVMQNPRHLVRRRGQEARLRCSPMKGHSHVYWYRQLPEEGLKFMVYLQKENIIDESGMPKERFSAEFPKEGPSILRIQQVVRGDSAAYFCASSSGRTYEQYFGPGTRLTVT.

This clonotype appeared a few times. The chain is built from TRBV7-2 and TRBJ1-1, with 7 bases matching TRBD1. With V trimmed by 0 bases and J by 5 bases, 3 bases remained unmatched. This CDR3 contains 14 residues. CDR1 and CDR2 from the germline V gene are SGHTA and FQGNSA. The CDR3 sequence: CASSLAQDRTEAFF. The CDR3 DNA follows: TGTGCCAGCAGCTTAGCCCAGGACAGGACTGAAGCTTTCTTT.

This clonotype showed up just a few times. J is TRBJ2-1 and V is TRBV7-2, with 8 bases fitting TRBD1. J gave up 4 bases and V 1 base, and 6 bases lay outside the gene matches. Germline CDR1 reads SGHTA; CDR2 reads FQGNSA. The CDR3 is made up of 16 amino acids. CDR3 nucleotide sequence: TGTGCCAGCAGCTTAGGGGGGACAGGAGCATACAATGAGCAGTTCTTC. Amino acids: CASSLGGTGAYNEQFF.

This clonotype was detected a few times. This sequence joins TRBV4-1 and TRBJ2-3; TRBD2 aligns across 7 bases. Germline V gene sequence: CDR1 MGHRA, CDR2 YSYEKL. V lost 5 bases to trimming and J lost 0 bases; unmatched junction nucleotides: 8. CDR3 size: 16 residues. As DNA, the CDR3 is TGCGCCAGCAGCACGCCGACTAGCCCTAGCACAGATACGCAGTATTTT. This sequence encodes CASSTPTSPSTDTQYF.